This TCR beta chain was recovered during a study of somatic mutations in cytotoxic T cells in rheumatoid arthritis. Study conclusions and caveats: Measurement of CD8+ T-cell clonality revealed no significant difference between rheumatoid arthritis patients and age-matched healthy controls.

Sequencing was performed with immunoSEQ multiplex PCR; in TCRdb, only in-frame clones are kept and a portion is missing. Of about 720 clones in the sample, 77% were seen once. About this clone itself: Its specificity is not known.

This receptor was taken from a man aged 65 to 79 with rheumatoid arthritis. The specimen was synovial fluid.

The CDR3: CATLGPPSTDTQYF. The CDR3 region has the DNA TGTGCCACGTTGGGCCCCCCCTCCACAGATACGCAGTATTTT. The chain combines TRBV6-1 with TRBJ2-3; D unresolved. V dropped 10 bases and J dropped 2 bases, with 16 bases sitting between them. Germline CDR1 is MNHNS and CDR2 is SASEGT. This CDR3 contains 14 residues.